This T cell receptor (beta chain) was recovered during a study of T-cell memory formation after mild COVID-19. General study points: The study found contracting CD4+ clones mainly in CM and EM and contracting CD8+ clones in EMRA. Balance between CD4 and CD8 was seen in clones contracting day 15 to 85, and a CD4+ lean was seen in later expanders.

This clonotype was counted only a few times. The antigen remains undetermined. The germline V gene encodes CDR1 MDHEN and CDR2 SYDVKM. This CDR3 contains 12 residues. V gave up 11 bases and J gave up 6 bases, with 14 bases separating them. TCR alpha and TCR beta cDNA libraries with sample barcodes and UMIs came from 5'RACE using constant-segment primers. MiXCR, run by TCRdb on the 5' RACE reads, gives a single entry per CDR3 protein. The data show about 110,000 distinct CDR3 sequences, about a sixth seen once. The specimen was PBMCs or a T cell subset sorted from them (not recorded which). The clonotype comes from a man younger than 35 who had mild COVID-19 (a few samples of this study predate the infection). Cell type and time point are not known. This chain connects TRBV28 to TRBJ1-5; D might be TRBD1 (5 bases). CDR3 protein: CAGGVAGQPQHF. CDR3 nucleotides: TGTGCCGGGGGGGTCGCCGGTCAGCCCCAGCATTTT.